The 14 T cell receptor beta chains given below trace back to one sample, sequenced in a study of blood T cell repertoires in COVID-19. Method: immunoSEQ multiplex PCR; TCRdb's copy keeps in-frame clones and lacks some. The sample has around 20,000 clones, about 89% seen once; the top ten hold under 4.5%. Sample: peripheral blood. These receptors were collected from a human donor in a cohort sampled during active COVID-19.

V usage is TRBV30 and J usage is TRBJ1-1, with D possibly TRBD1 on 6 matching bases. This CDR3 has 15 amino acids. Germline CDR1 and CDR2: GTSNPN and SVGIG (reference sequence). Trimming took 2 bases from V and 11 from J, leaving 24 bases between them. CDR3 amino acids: CAWSRPRVGGGLAFF. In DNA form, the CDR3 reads TGTGCCTGGAGTCGCCCCCGTGTGGGGGGGGGCCTGGCTTTCTTT.

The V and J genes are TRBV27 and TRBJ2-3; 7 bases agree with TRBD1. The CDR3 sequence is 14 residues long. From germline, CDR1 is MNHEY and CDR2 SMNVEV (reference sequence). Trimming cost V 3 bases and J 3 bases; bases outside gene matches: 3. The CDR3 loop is CASSLGQSTDTQYF. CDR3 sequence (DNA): TGTGCCAGCAGTTTGGGACAGTCAACAGATACGCAGTATTTT.

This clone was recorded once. The CDR3 DNA follows: TGTGCCAGCAGCTCCCGAGCGGGAGGCCCCCGCAATGAGCAGTTCTTC. The encoded protein is CASSSRAGGPRNEQFF. J is TRBJ2-1 and V is TRBV11-2; 9 bases map to TRBD2. V shed 4 bases, J shed 6 bases, and the junction held 10 bases outside the gene matches. This CDR3 is built from 16 residues. Germline assignment: CDR1 SGHAT and CDR2 FQNNGV.

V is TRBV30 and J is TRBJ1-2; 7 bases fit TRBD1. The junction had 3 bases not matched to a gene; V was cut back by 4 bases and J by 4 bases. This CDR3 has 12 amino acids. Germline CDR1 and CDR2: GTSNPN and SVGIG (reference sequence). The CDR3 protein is CAWTQGGYGYTF. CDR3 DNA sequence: TGTGCCTGGACCCAGGGGGGCTATGGCTACACCTTC.

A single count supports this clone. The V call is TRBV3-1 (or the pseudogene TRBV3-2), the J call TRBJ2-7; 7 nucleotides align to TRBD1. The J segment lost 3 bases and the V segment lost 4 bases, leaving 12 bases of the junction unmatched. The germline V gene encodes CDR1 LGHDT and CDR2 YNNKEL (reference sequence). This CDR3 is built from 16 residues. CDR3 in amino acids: CASSPYRGTLSYEQYF. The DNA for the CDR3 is TGTGCCAGCAGCCCATACAGGGGAACCCTAAGCTACGAGCAGTACTTC.

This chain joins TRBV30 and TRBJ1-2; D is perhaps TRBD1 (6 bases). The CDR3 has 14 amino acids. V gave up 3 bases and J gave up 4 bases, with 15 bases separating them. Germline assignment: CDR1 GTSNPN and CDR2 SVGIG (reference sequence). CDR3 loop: CAWSGTSAFYGYTF. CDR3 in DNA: TGTGCCTGGAGCGGGACATCAGCTTTCTATGGCTACACCTTC.

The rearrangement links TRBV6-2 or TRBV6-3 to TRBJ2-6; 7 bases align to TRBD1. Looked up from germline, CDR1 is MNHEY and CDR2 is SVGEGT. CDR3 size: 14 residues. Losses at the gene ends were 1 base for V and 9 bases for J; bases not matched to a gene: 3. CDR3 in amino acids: CASSYFRDSNVLTF. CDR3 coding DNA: TGTGCCAGCAGTTACTTCAGGGACAGCAACGTCCTGACTTTC.

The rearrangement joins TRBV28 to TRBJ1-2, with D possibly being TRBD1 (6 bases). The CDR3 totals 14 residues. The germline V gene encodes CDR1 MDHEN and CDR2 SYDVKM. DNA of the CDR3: TGTGCTACGCTTAGGGGGAGTGGGGCCTATGGCTACACCTTC. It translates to CATLRGSGAYGYTF.

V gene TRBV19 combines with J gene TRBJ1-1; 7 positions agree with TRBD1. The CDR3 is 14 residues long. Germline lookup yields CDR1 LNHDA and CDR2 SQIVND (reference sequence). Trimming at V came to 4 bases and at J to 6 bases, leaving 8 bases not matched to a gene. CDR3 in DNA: TGTGCCAGTAGTAGAACAGGGGAAGGGGCTGAAGCTTTCTTT. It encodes CASSRTGEGAEAFF. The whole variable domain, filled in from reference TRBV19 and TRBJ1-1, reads DGGITQSPKYLFRKEGQNVTLSCEQNLNHDAMYWYRQDPGQGLRLIYYSQIVNDFQKGDIAEGYSVSREKKESFPLTVTSAQKNPTAFYLCASSRTGEGAEAFFGQGTRLTVV.

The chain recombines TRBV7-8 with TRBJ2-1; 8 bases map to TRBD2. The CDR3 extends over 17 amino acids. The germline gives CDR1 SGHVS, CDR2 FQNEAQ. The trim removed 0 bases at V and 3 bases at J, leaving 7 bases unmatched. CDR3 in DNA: TGTGCCAGCAGCTTAGCCGGAGCGGGAGCAGGCTACAATGAGCAGTTCTTC. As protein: CASSLAGAGAGYNEQFF. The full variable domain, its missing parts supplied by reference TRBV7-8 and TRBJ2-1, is GAGVSQSPRYKVAKRGQDVALRCDPISGHVSLFWYQQALGQGPEFLTYFQNEAQLDKSGLPSDRFFAERPEGSVSTLKIQRTQQEDSAVYLCASSLAGAGAGYNEQFFGPGTRLTVL.

CDR3 nucleotide sequence: TGTGCCAGCAGTTGGGTAGGGGGCTACGAGCAGTACTTC. Amino acid sequence: CASSWVGGYEQYF. The genes are TRBV6-2 or TRBV6-3 and TRBJ2-7, with a possible D match to TRBD1 (6 bases). The V gene lost 4 bases and the J gene lost 3 bases, with 10 bases spanning the gap. The CDR3 runs 13 residues. Germline assignment: CDR1 MNHEY and CDR2 SVGEGT.

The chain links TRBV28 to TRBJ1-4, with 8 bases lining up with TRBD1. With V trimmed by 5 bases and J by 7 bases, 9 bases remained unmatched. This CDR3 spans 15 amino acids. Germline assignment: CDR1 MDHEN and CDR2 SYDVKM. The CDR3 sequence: CASSTWTGWSEKLFF. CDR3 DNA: TGTGCCAGCAGTACCTGGACAGGGTGGAGTGAAAAACTGTTTTTT.

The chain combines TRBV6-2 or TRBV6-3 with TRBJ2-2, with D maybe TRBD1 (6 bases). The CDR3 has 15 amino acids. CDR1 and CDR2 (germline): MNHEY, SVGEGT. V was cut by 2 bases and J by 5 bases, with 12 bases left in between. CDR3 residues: CASSYRPGETGELFF. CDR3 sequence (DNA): TGTGCCAGCAGTTACCGGCCAGGGGAGACCGGGGAGCTGTTTTTT.

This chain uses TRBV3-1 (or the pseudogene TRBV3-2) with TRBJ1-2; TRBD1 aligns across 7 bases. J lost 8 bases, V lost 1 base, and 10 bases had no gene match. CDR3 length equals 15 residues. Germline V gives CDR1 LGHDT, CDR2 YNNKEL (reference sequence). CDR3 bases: TGTGCCAGCAGCCAAGGGACAGGCGGATTGGGGGGCTACACCTTC. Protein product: CASSQGTGGLGGYTF.